This TCR beta chain appears in the sequencing data of a study of response to subunit inactivated influenza vaccine. The study's findings and limits: That few new T cells are recruited by each seasonal influenza vaccination was the authors' suggestion.

Losses at the gene ends were 3 bases for V and 2 bases for J; bases not matched to a gene: 5. The CDR3 runs to 16 residues. Each CDR3 protein is one row after TCRdb ran MiXCR on the RT-PCR reads. Found here are approximately 730,000 distinct CDR3 sequences, approximately 14% of them singletons; the top ten hold 6.5% to 8.5%. This clonotype was picked up a small number of times. The antigen remains unidentified. Material: PBMCs from blood, obtained roughly 2 weeks before vaccination. V gene TRBV12-3 or TRBV12-4 combines with J gene TRBJ2-1, with 9 bases that match TRBD2. The clonotype originates from a man in his forties or fifties who received an inactivated influenza vaccine. The CDR3 region is CASSFPASGTYNEQFF. The CDR3, as DNA: TGTGCCAGCAGTTTTCCGGCTAGCGGGACCTACAATGAGCAGTTCTTC.